This T cell receptor (beta chain) was captured by sequencing in a study of STAT5B mutations in CD4+ large granular lymphocyte leukemia. Study outcomes and limitations: Compared with healthy controls (2/35), patient top clones favored TRBV06 (8/27). No patients shared main leukemic clonotypes, though roughly 27% appeared at low frequency elsewhere. Patient CD4-sorted repertoires looked more clonal than healthy CD4+ repertoires, even without putative leukemic clones.

Assay used: immunoSEQ multiplex PCR; TCRdb lists only in-frame clones, some missing. The data contain tens of thousands of clones, about 65% of them singletons. Controls came from buffy coats of healthy blood donors. Concerning this clone itself: The antigen is unknown.

CDR1 and CDR2 (germline): SGHAT, FQNNGV. V was pared by 4 bases and J by 8 bases, with 15 bases of the junction left unmatched. The CDR3 covers 16 residues. Material for sequencing was CD4+ T cells from blood buffy coats. This chain uses TRBV11-2 with TRBJ1-2; 8 bases map to TRBD1. The receptor was isolated from a human donor in good health. The CDR3 DNA reads TGTGCCAGCAGCTCCCCAAACGGGCAGGGGGCACGGGGCTACACCTTC. Protein sequence: CASSSPNGQGARGYTF.